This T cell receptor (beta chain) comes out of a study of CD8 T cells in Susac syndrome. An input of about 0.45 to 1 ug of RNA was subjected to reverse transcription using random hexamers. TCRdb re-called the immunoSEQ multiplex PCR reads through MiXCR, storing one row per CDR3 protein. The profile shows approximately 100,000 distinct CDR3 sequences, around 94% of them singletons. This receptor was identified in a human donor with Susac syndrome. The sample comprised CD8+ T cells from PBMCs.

Here the CDR3 reads CASSYGTGGNEQFF. For the CDR3, the DNA is TGTGCCAGCAGCTACGGGACAGGGGGCAATGAGCAGTTCTTC. The chain recombines TRBV7-8 with TRBJ2-1; 11 bases are a match to TRBD1. The CDR3 extends over 14 amino acids. The V and J ends lost 4 bases and 6 bases, in that order; junction bases with no gene match: 2. CDR1 and CDR2 from the germline V gene are SGHVS and FQNEAQ.